What follows describes a single T cell receptor beta chain. Then a second PCR, running about 7 to 11 cycles, was carried out with a sample-barcoded 5' primer and a J-beta primer mix. MiXCR, applied by TCRdb to the 5' RACE reads, yields one record per CDR3 protein. The sample has roughly 1.9 million distinct CDR3 sequences; 39% are singletons. Per the germline V gene, CDR1 is SGHRS and CDR2 is YFSETQ. V was pared by 7 bases and J by 2 bases, with 22 bases between. The CDR3 spans 17 residues. These data are taken from a study of blood T cells in healthy people across ages. Study context: Per two T cells, about one barcoded beta molecule was captured through template switching.

This receptor was identified in a human donor in good health. The sequencing sample was made of blood. The V and J genes are TRBV5-1 and TRBJ2-1; D call uncertain. The CDR3 sequence is CASFNPGSNPTYNEQFF. CDR3 DNA sequence: TGCGCCAGCTTCAACCCCGGCTCCAACCCAACCTACAATGAGCAGTTCTTC.